One and the same sample provided the 2 T cell receptor beta chains below, sequenced in a study of human T cells and chemical hapten exposure. One entry per CDR3 protein, called by TCRdb with MiXCR from the RACE reads. The table has about 96,000 distinct CDR3 sequences, 9.3% seen once; the top ten hold about 2%. Documented time point: patch test 2, 6 weeks after DPC sensitization. Specified treatment: therapeutic diphenylcyclopropenone sensitization with weekly scalp DPC. The source was whole blood, collected in connection with sensitization to the hapten diphenylcyclopropenone (DPC). These TCRs come from a woman between 40 and 50 years old with alopecia areata. Some clones in this sample may be carry-over from other donors' samples.

A few counts support this clonotype. The CDR3 nucleotides are TGTGCCAGCAGCCAAGAGCGAGTGGCAGAGACCCAGTACTTC. Amino acid sequence: CASSQERVAETQYF. The V gene is TRBV4-2, the J gene TRBJ2-5; no definite D call. Germline lookup yields CDR1 LGHNA and CDR2 YNFKEQ. The V gene lost 0 bases and the J gene lost 4 bases, with 9 bases spanning the gap. The CDR3 is made up of 14 amino acids.

This clonotype was detected only a few times. V gene TRBV5-1 combines with J gene TRBJ2-1; D is uncertain. Germline CDR1 is SGHRS and CDR2 is YFSETQ. V lost 7 bases to trimming and J lost 8 bases, with 13 bases between them. This CDR3 is built from 12 residues. In DNA form, the CDR3 reads TGCGCCAGCCAATCGAGTAGGGATGAGCAGTTCTTC. Residues: CASQSSRDEQFF. The whole variable domain, remainder taken from reference TRBV5-1 and TRBJ2-1, is KAGVTQTPRYLIKTRGQQVTLSCSPISGHRSVSWYQQTPGQGLQFLFEYFSETQRNKGNFPGRFSGRQFSNSRSEMNVSTLELGDSALYLCASQSSRDEQFFGPGTRLTVL.